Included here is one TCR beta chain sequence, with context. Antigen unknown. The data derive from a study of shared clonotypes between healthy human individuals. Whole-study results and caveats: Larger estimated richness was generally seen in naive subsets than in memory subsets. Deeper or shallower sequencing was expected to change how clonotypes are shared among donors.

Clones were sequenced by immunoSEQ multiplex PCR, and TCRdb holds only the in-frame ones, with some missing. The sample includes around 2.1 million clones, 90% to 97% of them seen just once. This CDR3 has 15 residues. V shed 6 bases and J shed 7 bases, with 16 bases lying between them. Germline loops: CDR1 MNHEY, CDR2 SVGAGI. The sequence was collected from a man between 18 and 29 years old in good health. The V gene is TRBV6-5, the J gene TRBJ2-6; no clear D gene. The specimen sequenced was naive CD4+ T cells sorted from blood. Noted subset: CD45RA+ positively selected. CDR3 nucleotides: TGTGCCAGCAGCCGATCCAGTCCCCCCGCCAACGTCCTGACTTTC. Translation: CASSRSSPPANVLTF.